This paragraph covers one TCR beta chain sequence. The antigen it binds to is not known. The sample belongs to a study of monozygotic twins with inflammatory bowel disease (dated by TCRdb to the late 2010s). With respect to the entire study: In total, approximately 28 monozygotic twin pairs made up the full study: 19 Danish pairs, all IBD-discordant, plus nine German pairs, of which four were IBD-concordant and five were IBD-discordant. Within discordant pairs, disease-associated traits were sought mainly by comparing IBD patients with their genetically identical healthy co-twins. Each individual had, on average, about 151 000 unique TCRalpha sequences and 181 000 unique TCRbeta sequences available for analysis. The paper's findings and limits, for the study overall: Background noise and inter-individual variability may have been introduced into the repertoires by the differing immunosuppressive treatments among patients. Measured by the inverse Simpson index, TCRbeta repertoire diversity was lower in IBD patients than in their healthy co-twins. The analysis was unable to tell apart different T cell subtypes. Fewer clonotypes were shared with other individuals by IBD patients than by healthy twins, most markedly in patients showing signs of disease activity. Repertoire similarity did not differ between concordant and discordant twins, possibly due to limited statistical power. No single strong signal or clonotype linked to IBD turned up in the results, so the idea that one exists was not supported.

From each donor, a roughly 2.3 ml peripheral blood sample was drawn into PAXgene tubes and stored at -80 degrees C. Without T cell sorting, total RNA was isolated from whole blood using the PAXgene blood miRNA kit on an automated QIAcube. Deep TCRalpha and TCRbeta repertoire profiling with unique molecular barcoding was performed on peripheral blood of monozygotic twin pairs concordant or discordant for inflammatory bowel disease. Smoking habits were recorded for all twin pairs, and each individual was classified as a current, former or never smoker. The library was built by means of 5' RACE. Preparation of each TCR library used around 3.5 ug of total RNA. For each sample, cDNA was synthesized in eight separate reactions using SMARTScribe reverse transcriptase. During cDNA synthesis, template switching was used to introduce unique molecular identifiers that contained a 6-nucleotide sample barcode. Amplification of TCRalpha and TCRbeta cDNA involved two nested PCRs of approximately 16 and 10 cycles, and each PCR was followed by bead purification. Before amplification, cDNA was treated with uracil DNA-glycosylase and purified using the QIAquick PCR purification kit. The second PCR was the step at which Illumina TruSeq-compatible adapters and sample-specific barcodes were added. TapeStation and Qubit were used to check library quality and concentration, and 4 to 6 ng of each library went into the pool. The pooled libraries were sequenced with 2 x 100 bp reads and custom sequencing primers on an Illumina HiSeq2500 single-index Rapid Run. Regarding the original processing steps: MiGEC version 1.2.6 was used for UMI-based consensus assembly to correct PCR and sequencing errors. MiXCR version 2.1.1 was used to carry out V(D)J alignment, clonotype assembly and CDR3 extraction. Normalisation of gene usage, clonotype sharing and MAIT/NKT TCR abundance was achieved by analysing the top 1000, 10 000 and 20 000 clonotypes per sample. After downsampling to 27 000 UMIs, diversity was calculated as the inverse Simpson index using the vegan R package. Paired Mann-Whitney U tests on discordant twin pairs were used, with Benjamini-Hochberg multiple-testing correction. Once TCRdb had reprocessed the reads, it stored one entry per CDR3 protein sequence and supplied no DNA. TCRdb, not the authors, supplied the V and J calls. The sample table records 350,000 to 500,000 distinct CDR3 sequences. The ten largest clonotypes hold roughly 2.2% of the sample.

Via the germline V gene (reference sequence), CDR1 is SEHNR and CDR2 FQNEAQ. Spanning cysteine to phenylalanine, the CDR3 consists of 16 amino acids. DNA was not recorded. Material: blood. The receptor comes from a human donor with ulcerative colitis or Crohn's disease, or a healthy co-twin of an affected twin (not recorded which). The chain employs TRBV7-9 and TRBJ2-2; TCRdb designates TRBD2, a call that cannot be tested without DNA. CDR3 protein: CASSPSGRGNTGELFF.